The 27 T cell receptor beta chains below were found in one sample sequenced in a study of vaccination and CD4 T cells after COVID-19. Oncomine TCR Beta short-read sequencing was applied to DNA from cultured CD4+ T cells. TCRdb independently ran MiXCR on the PCR reads; one entry per CDR3 protein. Among around 20,000 distinct CDR3 sequences listed, roughly 50% were seen once. Specified treatment: roughly 10-day PBMC culture with coronavirus spike peptide pools or control peptides (ViraFEST assay). No antigen has been assigned to these receptors. The sample consisted of CD4+ T cells from blood, cultured in vitro. The receptors were sampled from a human donor who had recovered from COVID-19.

The V gene is TRBV4-1, the J gene TRBJ1-2; D is undetermined. Germline CDR1 is MGHRA and CDR2 is YSYEKL. V was cut by 0 bases and J by 4 bases, with 18 bases left in between. The CDR3 covers 17 residues. CDR3 sequence (DNA): TGCGCCAGCAGCCAAGATGGAAGGCTCGCGGCGACCTATGGCTACACCTTC. It yields the protein CASSQDGRLAATYGYTF.

The chain has TRBV18 and TRBJ2-5; 11 positions agree with TRBD1. From germline, CDR1 is KGHSH and CDR2 LQKENI. This CDR3 has 15 amino acids. The J segment lost 5 bases and the V segment lost 3 bases, leaving 5 bases of the junction unmatched. For the CDR3, the DNA is TGTGCCAGCTCACCCCCCGGGACAGGGGGGGAGACCCAGTACTTC. Translation gives CASSPPGTGGETQYF.

The V gene is TRBV27, the J gene TRBJ2-4; TRBD1 might be the D (6 bases). This CDR3 region has 15 residues. The germline V and J ends were trimmed by 5 bases and 5 bases, with 16 bases remaining between them. From germline, CDR1 is MNHEY and CDR2 SMNVEV (reference sequence). The CDR3: CASSSYTGLENIQYF. The CDR3 nucleotides are TGTGCCAGCAGTAGTTATACAGGGCTGGAAAACATTCAGTACTTC.

The chain uses TRBV20-1 and TRBJ2-3; a possible D gene is TRBD2 (6 bases). This CDR3 has 13 amino acids. The V end was cut by 6 bases, the J end by 0 bases, with 10 bases between. Per the germline V gene, CDR1 is DFQATT and CDR2 is SNEGSKA (reference sequence). Here the CDR3 DNA reads TGCAGTGCCTGCCGGGAGAGCACAGATACGCAGTATTTT. It translates to CSACRESTDTQYF.

The chain uses TRBV18 and TRBJ1-5; D is perhaps TRBD1 (6 bases). The CDR3 is 14 residues long. Germline CDR1 is KGHSH and CDR2 is LQKENI. Trimming left V 4 bases short and J 4 bases short, with 11 bases between. This CDR3 is CASSRGQYNQPQHF. In DNA, the CDR3 is TGTGCCAGCTCACGTGGACAGTATAATCAGCCCCAGCATTTT.

This clonotype was detected a few times. The chain combines TRBV24-1 with TRBJ1-5; D unclear. The germline V gene encodes CDR1 KGHDR and CDR2 SFDVKD. The V and J ends lost 8 bases and 0 bases respectively, with 7 bases between them. CDR3 length equals 13 residues. The CDR3 bases are TGTGCCACCAACGATTATAGCAATCAGCCCCAGCATTTT. Amino acid sequence: CATNDYSNQPQHF.

This chain uses TRBV20-1 with TRBJ2-7; the D is unclear. The germline gives CDR1 DFQATT, CDR2 SNEGSKA (reference sequence). The V end lost 5 bases, the J end lost 5 bases, and 22 bases lay between the germline ends. The CDR3 has 15 amino acids. DNA for the CDR3: TGCAGTGCTCCCCGGGTAGGAGCCTATTATAACGAGCAGTACTTC. Its protein is CSAPRVGAYYNEQYF.

This clonotype was seen only a few times. This chain uses TRBV24-1 with TRBJ1-5; unclear D gene. This CDR3 is built from 14 residues. Germline V CDR1 and CDR2: KGHDR, SFDVKD. The V gene lost 1 base and the J gene lost 4 bases, with 7 bases spanning the gap. The CDR3 protein is CATSDLGRNQPQHF. As DNA, the CDR3 is TGTGCCACCAGTGATTTAGGCCGGAATCAGCCCCAGCATTTT.

The chain joins TRBV6-1 to TRBJ1-2; D might be TRBD1 (6 bases). Between the trimmed V and J ends, which lost 5 bases and 5 bases, there was a span of 18 bases. Germline CDR1 is MNHNS and CDR2 is SASEGT. This CDR3 comprises 15 residues. The DNA of the CDR3 is TGTGCCAGCAGTATTCACAGGACAGACGAATATGGCTACACCTTC. Its translation is CASSIHRTDEYGYTF.

This clonotype is large (0.1 to 1%) in the sample. The chain is built from TRBV21-1 and TRBJ2-3; no check of the table's D call, TRBD1, against the DNA was made. TRBV21-1 is a pseudogene locus. This CDR3 comprises 15 residues. The CDR3 DNA reads TGTGCCAGCAGCACAAACAGGGTTGGGGCAGATACGCAGTATTTT. Translating it yields CASSTNRVGADTQYF.

This clonotype was counted a single time. The chain links TRBV28 to TRBJ2-3; D is possibly TRBD1 (5 bases). Germline lookup yields CDR1 MDHEN and CDR2 SYDVKM. The CDR3 has 12 amino acids. Trimming cost V 9 bases and J 5 bases, with 12 bases left between them. The CDR3: CASHTQGDTQYF. In nucleotides, the CDR3 is TGTGCCAGTCACACCCAGGGAGATACGCAGTATTTT.

This clonotype was found a few times. The genes are TRBV19 and TRBJ1-1; 9 nucleotides line up with TRBD1. V was clipped by 3 bases and J by 1 base; unmatched bases: 3. The V gene's germline CDR1 is LNHDA and CDR2 SQIVND (reference sequence). The CDR3 is 15 amino acids. DNA for the CDR3: TGTGCCAGTAGTATTGGGACAGGGTCGAACACTGAAGCTTTCTTT. Its translation is CASSIGTGSNTEAFF.

The J gene is TRBJ1-1, the V gene TRBV5-1; the D gene is possibly TRBD1 (5 bases). V was clipped by 1 base and J by 9 bases, with 7 bases between them. The germline V gene has CDR1 SGHRS and CDR2 YFSETQ. This CDR3 spans 11 amino acids. The CDR3 here is CASSLKGKAFF. The CDR3 nucleotides are TGCGCCAGCAGCTTGAAGGGGAAAGCTTTCTTT.

This clonotype was seen only a few times. The V call is TRBV9, the J call TRBJ2-3; a weak D match, TRBD2 (6 bases). Germline V gene sequence: CDR1 SGDLS, CDR2 YYNGEE. The CDR3 is 17 amino acids. Trimming removed 3 bases at V and 0 bases at J, with 17 bases between. The CDR3 DNA reads TGTGCCAGCAGCGCCCAAATTAGCGGTTCTAGCACAGATACGCAGTATTTT. Its protein product is CASSAQISGSSTDTQYF.

The gene calls are TRBV27 and TRBJ2-7; possible D gene TRBD2, 5 bases. V lost 4 bases and J lost 4, with 8 bases in between. The CDR3 contains 12 residues. Germline loops: CDR1 MNHEY, CDR2 SMNVEV (reference sequence). The CDR3 loop is CASSSRGYEQYF. CDR3 nucleotides: TGTGCCAGCAGTTCACGGGGTTACGAGCAGTACTTC.

The rearrangement uses TRBV19 and TRBJ1-2; D is perhaps TRBD1 (5 bases). Germline CDR1 and CDR2: LNHDA and SQIVND (reference sequence). This CDR3 is built from 13 residues. Trimming took off 5 bases at V and 4 bases at J, with 11 bases between the two ends. CDR3: CASSRGLLYGYTF. CDR3 coding DNA: TGTGCCAGTAGTCGGGGCCTCCTCTATGGCTACACCTTC.

The V call is TRBV20-1, the J call TRBJ1-1; tentatively, D is TRBD1 (5 bases). The CDR3 covers 14 residues. V shed 0 bases and J shed 1 base, with 9 bases lying between them. Per germline, CDR1 DFQATT and CDR2 SNEGSKA (reference sequence). The CDR3 DNA is TGCAGTGCTAGAGACAGGGTAACGAACACTGAAGCTTTCTTT. Residues: CSARDRVTNTEAFF.

The V and J genes are TRBV7-3 and TRBJ2-1, with unresolved D. Germline CDR1 SGHTA, CDR2 FQGTGA. The CDR3 runs 13 residues. Trimming cost V 5 bases and J 12 bases, with 17 bases left between them. In nucleotides, the CDR3 is TGTGCCAGCAGCAGCGCCGATGGGGTGGTGCAGTTCTTC. Translating it yields CASSSADGVVQFF.

V and J are TRBV20-1 and TRBJ2-3; TRBD2 agrees at 9 bases. Germline V gene data show CDR1 as DFQATT and CDR2 as SNEGSKA (reference sequence). With 3 bases clipped from V and 2 bases from J, the junction kept 3 bases outside the gene matches. This CDR3 has 14 residues. DNA for the CDR3: TGCAGTGCTAGTGGACTAGCGACCACAGATACGCAGTATTTT. Its translation is CSASGLATTDTQYF.

This clonotype has a handful of counts. The rearrangement uses TRBV19 and TRBJ2-2; perhaps TRBD1 as D (6 bases). Trimming removed 5 bases at V and 4 bases at J, with 11 bases between. The CDR3 has 14 residues. The germline V gene encodes CDR1 LNHDA and CDR2 SQIVND (reference sequence). This CDR3 reads CASSEGVGTGELFF. Here the CDR3 DNA reads TGTGCCAGTAGTGAGGGGGTCGGCACCGGGGAGCTGTTTTTT.

The V call is TRBV20-1, the J call TRBJ1-2; 12 positions match TRBD1. There are 17 residues in the CDR3. V lost 0 bases, J lost 8 bases, and 13 bases stayed unmatched. Germline assignment: CDR1 DFQATT and CDR2 SNEGSKA (reference sequence). CDR3 region: CSARDGPGQGALSGYTF. The CDR3 DNA reads as TGCAGTGCTAGAGATGGGCCGGGACAGGGGGCGCTTAGCGGCTACACCTTC.

The rearrangement uses TRBV28 and TRBJ1-2; TRBD1 matches at 9 bases. V lost 5 bases, J lost 4 bases, and 8 bases stayed unmatched. Germline V gene data show CDR1 as MDHEN and CDR2 as SYDVKM. The CDR3 is 15 amino acids. The DNA of the CDR3 is TGTGCCAGCAGTCTCTGGGGACAGGGAGGCTATGGCTACACCTTC. It translates to CASSLWGQGGYGYTF.

This clonotype was counted only a few times. The chain carries TRBV15 and TRBJ1-3, with D possibly being TRBD1 (6 bases). The germline CDR1 and CDR2 sequences are LNHNV and YYDKDF (reference sequence). This CDR3 is built from 15 residues. V lost 0 bases and J 4 bases, leaving 10 bases between the germline ends. CDR3 sequence (DNA): TGTGCCACCAGCAGAGAACGACAGGCGGGAAACACCATATATTTT. This codes for CATSRERQAGNTIYF.

V usage is TRBV7-9 and J usage is TRBJ2-1, with 8 bases lining up with TRBD1. Looked up from germline, CDR1 is SEHNR and CDR2 is FQNEAQ (reference sequence). V lost 6 bases and J lost 5; bases outside the gene matches: 9. The CDR3 length is 15 residues. CDR3 amino acids: CASRPTGGFNNEQFF. As DNA, the CDR3 is TGTGCCAGCAGGCCCACAGGGGGGTTTAACAATGAGCAGTTCTTC.

The CDR3 loop reads CATGLAGRTTSSYNEQFF. The DNA of the CDR3 is TGTGCCACCGGACTAGCGGGCCGCACGACGAGCTCCTACAATGAGCAGTTCTTC. The chain is built from TRBV24-1 and TRBJ2-1; 11 nucleotides match TRBD2. The CDR3 consists of 18 residues. The trim removed 9 bases at V and 0 bases at J, leaving 12 bases unmatched. The germline V gene has CDR1 KGHDR and CDR2 SFDVKD.

The chain joins TRBV6-1 to TRBJ2-1; 9 bases line up with TRBD1. Germline-derived CDR1 and CDR2 are MNHNS and SASEGT. The CDR3 sequence is 15 residues long. V shed 6 bases, J shed 2 bases, and the junction held 5 bases outside the gene matches. CDR3 protein: CASRPQGAPYNEQFF. Written as DNA, the CDR3 is TGTGCCAGCAGGCCACAGGGGGCCCCCTACAATGAGCAGTTCTTC.

The V call is TRBV18, the J call TRBJ2-1, with D possibly being TRBD2 (6 bases). V was shortened by 0 bases and J by 10 bases, with 10 bases between the two germline ends. Looked up from germline, CDR1 is KGHSH and CDR2 is LQKENI. The CDR3 totals 13 residues. DNA for the CDR3: TGTGCCAGCTCACCACCGGAGCGGGCAGAGCAGTTCTTC. Its protein product is CASSPPERAEQFF. The full variable domain, rest sourced from reference TRBV18 and TRBJ2-1, is NAGVMQNPRHLVRRRGQEARLRCSPMKGHSHVYWYRQLPEEGLKFMVYLQKENIIDESGMPKERFSAEFPKEGPSILRIQQVVRGDSAAYFCASSPPERAEQFFGPGTRLTVL.